These 10 T cell receptor beta chains came from one sample sequenced in a study of tumor and adjacent non-tumor tissue in lung cancer. TCRbeta libraries were built with three rounds of nested PCR, modified from ARM-PCR. TCRdb passed the multiplex PCR reads through MiXCR, listing each CDR3 protein once. The sample lists 50,000 to 60,000 distinct CDR3 sequences; 74% were seen once. This sample's RNA came from whole unsorted tissue. The normal lung tissue was taken more than 3 cm from the tumor edge. Material: distant non-tumor lung tissue. These receptors were taken from a woman in her fifties or sixties with non-small cell lung cancer.

Note on this clonotype: An end of the junction does not agree with germline; a read error may underlie this. The V and J genes are TRBV14 and TRBJ2-7; D uncertain. CDR3 size: 15 residues. Germline CDR1 SGHDN, CDR2 FVKESK. CDR3 residues: CASSQGLRLTYEQYF. For the CDR3, the DNA is TGTGCCAGCAGCCAGGGCCTTAGACTGACCTACGAGCAATACTTC.

To note about this clonotype: This may be a read error, as it is one base from a much larger clone. Since the CDR3 does not end with the conserved phenylalanine or tryptophan, this likely comes from a read error. The V gene is TRBV30, the J gene TRBJ1-5; TRBD1 matches at 8 bases. Germline V gene data show CDR1 as GTSNPN and CDR2 as SVGIG (reference sequence). V shed 5 bases, J shed 4 bases, and the junction held 4 bases outside the gene matches. This CDR3 has 13 amino acids. CDR3 sequence: CAWSRQGNQPQHL. The DNA for the CDR3 is TGTGCCTGGTCGAGACAGGGGAATCAGCCCCAGCATTTG.

This chain connects TRBV6-2 or TRBV6-3 to TRBJ2-7; perhaps TRBD1 as D (6 bases). The CDR3 has 14 amino acids. Germline lookup yields CDR1 MNHEY and CDR2 SVGEGT. With 9 bases removed from V and 6 bases from J, the gap between germline ends came to 21 bases. The CDR3, as DNA: TGTGCCAGTAGAGGGGTCGAACAGGGCGGCGAGCAGTACTTC. Its translation: CASRGVEQGGEQYF.

About this clonotype itself: No conserved phenylalanine or tryptophan is present at the end of the CDR3, so a read error is the likely explanation. Here the CDR3 DNA reads TGTGCCAGCACGAAAATCGGACAGTCCTACGAGCAGTACTTA. It is translated as CASTKIGQSYEQYL. This chain joins TRBV6-4 and TRBJ2-7; maybe TRBD1 (6 bases). The CDR3 runs 14 residues. V was trimmed by 7 bases and J by 1 base, leaving 14 bases between them. Looked up from germline, CDR1 is MRHNA and CDR2 is SNTAGT.

V gene TRBV6-5 combines with J gene TRBJ1-6; TRBD1 might be the D (6 bases). The CDR3 totals 15 residues. The V gene's germline CDR1 is MNHEY and CDR2 SVGAGI. Between the trimmed V and J ends, which lost 6 bases and 17 bases, there was a span of 26 bases. As DNA, the CDR3 is TGTGCCAGCAGCCTTACAGGGATTCCGGATTCACCAATCCACTTT. The encoded protein is CASSLTGIPDSPIHF.

This clonotype was observed a single time. Germline and junction disagree at one end, which may indicate a read error. The rearrangement links TRBV6-2 or TRBV6-3 to TRBJ2-1; 11 positions match TRBD1. Germline V gene lookup returns CDR1 MNHEY and CDR2 SVGEGT. This CDR3 is 16 amino acids long. The CDR3 protein is CTSRPPTGTGGNEQFF. CDR3 nucleotides: TGTACCAGCAGGCCTCCCACCGGGACAGGGGGGAACGAGCAGTTCTTC.

The chain is built from TRBV4-1 and TRBJ2-5; no clear D. V lost 4 bases and J 5 bases, leaving 23 bases between the germline ends. Looked up from germline, CDR1 is MGHRA and CDR2 is YSYEKL. The CDR3 is 17 residues long. The CDR3 is CASSLLPPGITQETQYF. The CDR3 DNA is TGCGCCAGCAGCCTCCTACCCCCTGGGATCACCCAGGAGACCCAGTACTTC.

About this clonotype: This may come from a read error, since a much larger clone is one base off. This chain uses TRBV11-2 with TRBJ2-7; 8 nucleotides match TRBD1. J gave up 2 bases and V 1 base, and 4 bases lay outside the gene matches. This CDR3 is 15 amino acids long. The germline CDR1 and CDR2 sequences are SGHAT and FQNNGV. The CDR3 DNA reads as TGTGCCAGCAGCTTAGCAGGGGGCATCACCTACGAGCAGTACTTC. Translation gives CASSLAGGITYEQYF.

Of note for this clonotype: The CDR3 ends on some other residue instead of the conserved phenylalanine or tryptophan, so this is likely a read error. This chain joins TRBV6-2 or TRBV6-3 and TRBJ1-1; 9 bases are shared with TRBD1. Germline V gene data show CDR1 as MNHEY and CDR2 as SVGEGT. There are 16 residues in the CDR3. CDR3 loop: CASSYAGTGLNTEAFL. CDR3 nucleotide sequence: TGTGCCAGCAGTTACGCCGGGACAGGGCTTAACACTGAGGCTTTCTTA.

A few counts support this clonotype. A much larger clone lies one base from this, so it may be a read error. The chain links TRBV10-2 to TRBJ2-1; 12 nucleotides match TRBD2. The V gene end was trimmed by 6 bases and the J gene end by 9 bases; junction bases not matched to a gene: 9. The germline V gene encodes CDR1 WSHSY and CDR2 SAAADI. The CDR3 length is 15 residues. For the CDR3, the DNA is TGCGCCAGCAGCTCTAGCGGGGGGGCCCCAGGTGAGCAGTTCTTC. Translation gives CASSSSGGAPGEQFF.